This entry lists 15 T cell receptor beta chains sequenced from one sample in a study of shared clonotypes between healthy human individuals. TCRdb's table, derived via immunoSEQ multiplex PCR, lists solely in-frame clones and lacks some. Among some 1.5 million clones listed, about 96% were seen once. Input material: naive CD4+ T cells sorted from blood. The subset: CD45RA+ positively selected. Receptors were obtained from a man aged 25-45 years in good health.

The chain employs TRBV27 and TRBJ2-3; 8 bases align to TRBD1. Germline loops: CDR1 MNHEY, CDR2 SMNVEV (reference sequence). After removal of 5 bases from V and 3 bases from J, the junction contained 7 bases not matched to a gene. The CDR3 has 15 residues. CDR3 bases: TGTGCCAGCAGTGGATGGACAGGGAGAACAGATACGCAGTATTTT. It yields the protein CASSGWTGRTDTQYF.

V gene TRBV10-3 combines with J gene TRBJ2-2; possibly TRBD2 for D (7 bases). Per the germline V gene, CDR1 is ENHRY and CDR2 is SYGVKD. The ends were cut back, 9 bases at V and 4 bases at J, with 21 bases in the middle. The CDR3 is made up of 16 amino acids. CDR3 DNA: TGTGCCATAGGGGGAAGGGAGGGAGCGGGCACCGGGGAGCTGTTTTTT. Encoded protein: CAIGGREGAGTGELFF.

This clone was seen just once. The genes are TRBV10-3 and TRBJ2-1; 7 nucleotides match TRBD2. The germline CDR1 and CDR2 sequences are ENHRY and SYGVKD. Trimming at V came to 3 bases and at J to 7 bases, leaving 9 bases not matched to a gene. The CDR3 loop spans 15 amino acids. For the CDR3, the DNA is TGTGCCATCAGTGACCGGGACTACGAGAGGAATGAGCAGTTCTTC. Translating gives CAISDRDYERNEQFF.

V gene TRBV2 combines with J gene TRBJ2-5; D unresolved. Germline assignment: CDR1 SNHLY and CDR2 FYNNEI. This CDR3 comprises 14 residues. The ends were cut back, 3 bases at V and 4 bases at J, with 12 bases in the middle. The CDR3 here is CASSDKRRAETQYF. As DNA, the CDR3 is TGTGCCAGCAGTGATAAAAGAAGAGCAGAGACCCAGTACTTC.

The chain employs TRBV6-5 and TRBJ1-5; D possibly corresponds to TRBD1 (5 bases). Germline V gene lookup returns CDR1 MNHEY and CDR2 SVGAGI. The CDR3 runs 15 residues. Trimming removed 6 bases from V and 4 bases from J, with 16 bases in between. CDR3 amino acids: CASSLRQGINQPQHF. As DNA, the CDR3 is TGTGCCAGCAGCCTACGGCAGGGTATTAATCAGCCCCAGCATTTT.

This chain uses TRBV5-4 with TRBJ2-3, with 9 bases identical to TRBD1. This CDR3 has 17 residues. Trimming took 0 bases from V and 2 from J; bases not matched to a gene: 7. The germline CDR1 and CDR2 sequences are SGHNT and YYREEE (reference sequence). CDR3 sequence reads: CASSLAFRTGATDTQYF. The CDR3 DNA reads as TGTGCCAGCAGCTTGGCCTTCCGGACAGGGGCCACAGATACGCAGTATTTT.

Only one count was recorded for this clone. The V call is TRBV10-3, the J call TRBJ2-2, with D perhaps TRBD1 (6 bases). CDR1 and CDR2 (germline): ENHRY, SYGVKD. This CDR3 has 14 amino acids. Trimming took 2 bases from V and 4 from J, leaving 8 bases between them. This chain's CDR3 is CAISETGSTGELFF. CDR3 sequence (DNA): TGTGCCATCAGTGAGACAGGGAGCACCGGGGAGCTGTTTTTT.

The rearrangement uses TRBV7-8 and TRBJ2-5, with TRBD2 matching 13 bases. The CDR3 is 17 amino acids. Germline trimming cut 1 base from V and 2 bases from J; bases unmatched to any gene: 4. Germline V gives CDR1 SGHVS, CDR2 FQNEAQ. Written as DNA, the CDR3 is TGTGCCAGCAGCTTAGGGACTAGCGGGAGTAGGCAAGAGACCCAGTACTTC. Residues: CASSLGTSGSRQETQYF. The entire variable domain, with the rest obtained from reference TRBV7-8 and TRBJ2-5, is as follows: GAGVSQSPRYKVAKRGQDVALRCDPISGHVSLFWYQQALGQGPEFLTYFQNEAQLDKSGLPSDRFFAERPEGSVSTLKIQRTQQEDSAVYLCASSLGTSGSRQETQYFGPGTRLLVL.

This clone was detected only once. This same CDR3 is encoded by further DNA sequences in the sample. V is TRBV7-3 and J is TRBJ2-2; no clear D. The CDR3 contains 12 residues. Germline CDR1 reads SGHTA; CDR2 reads FQGTGA. V dropped 5 bases and J dropped 4 bases, with 5 bases sitting between them. The CDR3 loop reads CASSPTTGELFF. The DNA of the CDR3 is TGTGCCAGCAGCCCCACCACCGGGGAGCTGTTTTTT.

This chain connects TRBV6-5 to TRBJ1-2; no clear D gene. The CDR3 contains 14 residues. Germline loops: CDR1 MNHEY, CDR2 SVGAGI. Trimming left V 2 bases short and J 6 bases short, with 13 bases between. Written as DNA, the CDR3 is TGTGCCAGCAGTTACGCCGATGTGAGAGATGGCTACACCTTC. As protein: CASSYADVRDGYTF.

The chain recombines TRBV19 with TRBJ1-5, with TRBD1 matching over 8 bases. Germline CDR1 and CDR2: LNHDA and SQIVND (reference sequence). The CDR3 extends over 14 amino acids. After removal of 5 bases from V and 9 bases from J, the junction contained 9 bases not matched to a gene. CDR3 in amino acids: CASSPDRALGPQHF. The CDR3 DNA sequence: TGTGCCAGTAGTCCGGACAGGGCGCTTGGGCCCCAGCATTTT. Using reference TRBV19 and TRBJ1-5 for the parts outside the CDR3, the full variable domain is DGGITQSPKYLFRKEGQNVTLSCEQNLNHDAMYWYRQDPGQGLRLIYYSQIVNDFQKGDIAEGYSVSREKKESFPLTVTSAQKNPTAFYLCASSPDRALGPQHFGDGTRLSIL.

Comment on this clone: Other DNA sequences within the sample encode an identical CDR3. This chain uses TRBV27 with TRBJ2-1, with 13 bases lining up with TRBD2. J gave up 8 bases and V 5 bases, and 3 bases lay outside the gene matches. Germline CDR1 MNHEY, CDR2 SMNVEV (reference sequence). The CDR3 runs 14 residues. CDR3 sequence (DNA): TGTGCCAGCAGTCGGACTAGCGGGAGTTATGAGCAGTTCTTC. Protein sequence: CASSRTSGSYEQFF.

This clone has only one observation. The CDR3 bases are TGCGCCAGCAGTGAGTCGCGGGCTAATTATGAGCAGTTCTTC. It translates to CASSESRANYEQFF. The gene calls are TRBV10-1 and TRBJ2-1; tentative D call: TRBD2 (5 bases). Deletions cut 0 bases from V and 8 bases from J, with 11 bases between. Germline V gene lookup returns CDR1 WNHNN and CDR2 SYGVQD (reference sequence). This CDR3 is built from 14 residues.

The rearrangement links TRBV27 to TRBJ2-1; no clear D. Germline V gene data show CDR1 as MNHEY and CDR2 as SMNVEV (reference sequence). The CDR3 is 13 residues long. V lost 6 bases and J 3 bases, leaving 9 bases between the germline ends. The DNA for the CDR3 is TGTGCCAGCAGGGTGCAGAGCTACAATGAGCAGTTCTTC. Translated, it gives CASRVQSYNEQFF.

This clone showed up just once. The chain links TRBV25-1 to TRBJ2-7; D remains unclear. Trimming took 1 base from V and 3 from J, leaving 7 bases between them. The V gene's germline CDR1 is MGHDK and CDR2 SYGVNS. The CDR3 is 13 amino acids. The CDR3 protein is CASSEFWGYEQYF. DNA of the CDR3: TGTGCCAGCAGTGAATTTTGGGGCTACGAGCAGTACTTC.